The 7 T cell receptor beta chains below come from one sample, sequenced in a study of identical twins. TCRdb fed the 5' RACE reads into MiXCR, producing one record per CDR3 protein. The sample gives hundreds of thousands of distinct CDR3 sequences, 5.5% to 6.5% of which show up once; around 1.9% is in the top ten. The sample comprised naive T cells sorted from blood. Receptors originate from a man between 18 and 35 years old in good health.

Written as DNA, the CDR3 is TGCGCCAGCAGCCAAGATTATGGTAGCGGGAGGGCCGGCCTCACAGATACGCAGTATTTT. Translation gives CASSQDYGSGRAGLTDTQYF. V is TRBV4-3 and J is TRBJ2-3, with 11 positions matching TRBD2. The CDR3 extends over 20 amino acids. The germline V gene encodes CDR1 LGHNA and CDR2 YSLEER. The V segment lost 0 bases and the J segment 2 bases; nucleotides outside the gene matches: 13.

This clonotype appeared a few times. The chain is built from TRBV18 and TRBJ1-5; 8 nucleotides line up with TRBD1. Germline V gene lookup returns CDR1 KGHSH and CDR2 LQKENI. The CDR3 runs 14 residues. V shed 3 bases and J 6 bases; nucleotides not matched to a gene: 4. The CDR3 region has the DNA TGTGCCAGCTCACCGGACAGGGTGGGTCAGCCCCAGCATTTT. This encodes CASSPDRVGQPQHF.

At least ten counts were recorded for this clonotype. The rearrangement joins TRBV5-1 to TRBJ2-1; D is possibly TRBD1 or TRBD2 (6 bases each). Germline CDR1 reads SGHRS; CDR2 reads YFSETQ. The CDR3 loop spans 14 amino acids. The V gene lost 4 bases and the J gene lost 6 bases, with 14 bases spanning the gap. CDR3 protein: CASSKPGEANEQFF. The CDR3 nucleotides are TGCGCCAGCAGCAAACCAGGGGAGGCCAATGAGCAGTTCTTC.

This clonotype showed up just a few times. The chain links TRBV2 to TRBJ2-7; D gene ambiguous. The CDR3 extends over 14 amino acids. V was cut by 2 bases and J by 2 bases, with 10 bases left in between. CDR1 is SNHLY and CDR2 is FYNNEI in the germline V gene. This chain's CDR3 is CASSETALTYEQYF. DNA for the CDR3: TGTGCCAGCAGTGAAACAGCGCTAACCTACGAGCAGTACTTC.

This clonotype was counted ten times or more. The genes are TRBV20-1 and TRBJ2-1, with D possibly being TRBD2 (5 bases). The germline CDR1 and CDR2 sequences are DFQATT and SNEGSKA (reference sequence). The V end lost 3 bases, the J end lost 5 bases, and 14 bases lay between the germline ends. The length of the CDR3 is 14 residues. The CDR3 region is CSASLGALHNEQFF. Here the CDR3 DNA reads TGCAGTGCTAGTTTGGGAGCCCTCCACAATGAGCAGTTCTTC.

This clonotype was found many times. V and J are TRBV7-2 and TRBJ2-7; 9 nucleotides align to TRBD2. Germline loops: CDR1 SGHTA, CDR2 FQGNSA. The junction had 9 bases not matched to a gene; V was cut back by 3 bases and J by 6 bases. The CDR3 has 15 residues. The CDR3 loop reads CASSFASGNSLEQYF. DNA for the CDR3: TGTGCCAGCAGCTTTGCTAGCGGGAATTCTCTCGAGCAGTACTTC.

The chain uses TRBV28 and TRBJ2-1; the D gene is possibly TRBD1 (6 bases). Between the trimmed V and J ends, which lost 6 bases and 8 bases, there was a span of 17 bases. From germline, CDR1 is MDHEN and CDR2 SYDVKM. CDR3 length equals 14 residues. The CDR3 DNA sequence: TGTGCCAGCAGCCCCTACACCGGGACACATGAGCAGTTCTTC. It codes for CASSPYTGTHEQFF.